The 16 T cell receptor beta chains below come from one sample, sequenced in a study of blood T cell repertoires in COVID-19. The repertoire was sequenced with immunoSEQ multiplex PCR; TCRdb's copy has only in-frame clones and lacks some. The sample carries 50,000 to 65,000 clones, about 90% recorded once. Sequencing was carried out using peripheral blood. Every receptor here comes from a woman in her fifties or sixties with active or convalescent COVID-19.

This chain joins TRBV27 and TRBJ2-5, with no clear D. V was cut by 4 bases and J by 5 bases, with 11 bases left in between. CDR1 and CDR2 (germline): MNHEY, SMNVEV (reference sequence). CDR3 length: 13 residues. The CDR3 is CASSSVNAETQYF. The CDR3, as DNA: TGTGCCAGCAGTTCGGTTAACGCGGAGACCCAGTACTTC.

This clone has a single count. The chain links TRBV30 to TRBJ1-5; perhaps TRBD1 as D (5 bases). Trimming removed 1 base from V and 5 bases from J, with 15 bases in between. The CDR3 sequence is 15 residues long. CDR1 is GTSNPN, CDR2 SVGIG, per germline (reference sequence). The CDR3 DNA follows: TGTGCCTGGAGTGATGGGAAAGGGGTACATCAGCCCCAGCATTTT. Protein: CAWSDGKGVHQPQHF.

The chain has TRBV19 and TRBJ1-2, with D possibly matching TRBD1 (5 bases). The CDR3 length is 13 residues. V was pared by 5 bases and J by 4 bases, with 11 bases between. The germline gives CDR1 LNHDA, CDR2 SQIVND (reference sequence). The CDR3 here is CASSRQGTYGYTF. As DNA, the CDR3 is TGTGCCAGTAGTCGCCAGGGAACCTATGGCTACACCTTC.

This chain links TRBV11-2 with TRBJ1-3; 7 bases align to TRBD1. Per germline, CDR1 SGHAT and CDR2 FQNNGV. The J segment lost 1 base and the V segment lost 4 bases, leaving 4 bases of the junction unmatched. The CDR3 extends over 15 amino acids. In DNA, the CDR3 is TGTGCCAGCAGCTCTGACAGGGTTTCTGGAAACACCATATATTTT. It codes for CASSSDRVSGNTIYF.

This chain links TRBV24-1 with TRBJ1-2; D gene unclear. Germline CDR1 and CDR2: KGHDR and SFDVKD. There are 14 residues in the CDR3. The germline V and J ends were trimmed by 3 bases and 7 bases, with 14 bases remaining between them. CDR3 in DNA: TGTGCCACCAGTGATCGAAACCAGGCTTTTGGCTACACCTTC. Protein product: CATSDRNQAFGYTF.

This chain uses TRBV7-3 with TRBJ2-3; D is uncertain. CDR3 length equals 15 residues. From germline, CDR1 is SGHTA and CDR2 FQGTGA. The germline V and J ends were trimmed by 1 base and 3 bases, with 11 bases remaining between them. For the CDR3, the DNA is TGTGCCAGCAGCTTAAACGGCCACGGGACAGATACGCAGTATTTT. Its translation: CASSLNGHGTDTQYF.

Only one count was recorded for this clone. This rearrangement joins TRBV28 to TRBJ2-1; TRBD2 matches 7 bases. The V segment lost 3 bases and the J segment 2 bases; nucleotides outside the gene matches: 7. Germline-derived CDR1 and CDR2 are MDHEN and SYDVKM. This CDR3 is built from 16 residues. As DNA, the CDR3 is TGTGCCAGCAGTTTGGGGCTAGCGGAGACCTACAATGAGCAGTTCTTC. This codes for CASSLGLAETYNEQFF.

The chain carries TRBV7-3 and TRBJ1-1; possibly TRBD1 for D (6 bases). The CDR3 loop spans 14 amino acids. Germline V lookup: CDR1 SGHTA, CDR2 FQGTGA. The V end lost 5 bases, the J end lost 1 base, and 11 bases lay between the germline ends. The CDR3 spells CASSATGTNTEAFF. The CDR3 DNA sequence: TGTGCCAGCAGCGCGACAGGAACGAACACTGAAGCTTTCTTT.

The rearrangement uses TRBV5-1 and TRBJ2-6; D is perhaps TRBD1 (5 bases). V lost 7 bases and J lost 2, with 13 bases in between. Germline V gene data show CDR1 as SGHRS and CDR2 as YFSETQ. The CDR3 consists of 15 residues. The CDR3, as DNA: TGCGCCAGCTCCCTTCTGACAGCTGGGGCCAACGTCCTGACTTTC. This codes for CASSLLTAGANVLTF.

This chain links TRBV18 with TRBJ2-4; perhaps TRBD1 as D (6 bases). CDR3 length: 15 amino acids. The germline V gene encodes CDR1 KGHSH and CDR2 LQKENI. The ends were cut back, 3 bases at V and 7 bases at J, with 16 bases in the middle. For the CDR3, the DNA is TGTGCCAGCTCACCTCCGCCAGGGCAGGGGAACATTCAGTACTTC. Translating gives CASSPPPGQGNIQYF.

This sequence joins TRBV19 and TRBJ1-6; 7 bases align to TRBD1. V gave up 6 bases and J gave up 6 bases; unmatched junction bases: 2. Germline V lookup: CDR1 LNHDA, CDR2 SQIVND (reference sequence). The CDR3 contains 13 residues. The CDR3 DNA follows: TGTGCCAGTAGGACAGGGTTTAATTCACCCCTCCACTTT. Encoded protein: CASRTGFNSPLHF.

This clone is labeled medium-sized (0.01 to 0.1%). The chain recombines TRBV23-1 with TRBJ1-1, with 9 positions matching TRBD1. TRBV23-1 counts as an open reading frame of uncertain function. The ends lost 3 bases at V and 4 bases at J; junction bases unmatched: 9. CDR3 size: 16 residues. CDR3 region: CASSQGQGMVITEAFF. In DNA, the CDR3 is TGCGCCAGCAGTCAGGGACAGGGAATGGTAATCACTGAAGCTTTCTTT.

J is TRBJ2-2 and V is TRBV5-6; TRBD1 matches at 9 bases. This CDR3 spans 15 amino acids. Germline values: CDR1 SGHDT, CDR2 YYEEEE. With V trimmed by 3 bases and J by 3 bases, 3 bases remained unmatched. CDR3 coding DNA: TGTGCCAGCAGCTGGGGACAGGGTCACACCGGGGAGCTGTTTTTT. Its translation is CASSWGQGHTGELFF.

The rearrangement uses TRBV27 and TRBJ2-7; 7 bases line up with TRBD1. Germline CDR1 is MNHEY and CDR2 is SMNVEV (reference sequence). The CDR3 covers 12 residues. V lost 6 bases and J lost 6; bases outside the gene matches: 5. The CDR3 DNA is TGTGCCAGCAGGACAGGGATAGGCGAGCAGTACTTC. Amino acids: CASRTGIGEQYF.

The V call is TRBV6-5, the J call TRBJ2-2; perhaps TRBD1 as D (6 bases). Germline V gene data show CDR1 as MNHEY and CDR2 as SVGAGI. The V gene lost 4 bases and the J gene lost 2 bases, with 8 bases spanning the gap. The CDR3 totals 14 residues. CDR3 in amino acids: CASSSTGNTGELFF. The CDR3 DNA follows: TGTGCCAGCAGTTCGACAGGCAACACCGGGGAGCTGTTTTTT.

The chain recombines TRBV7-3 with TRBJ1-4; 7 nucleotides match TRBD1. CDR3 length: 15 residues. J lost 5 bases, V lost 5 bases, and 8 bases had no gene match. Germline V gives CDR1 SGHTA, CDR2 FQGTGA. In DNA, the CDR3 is TGTGCCAGCAGCCCCATGGGCAGGGGGAATGAAAAACTGTTTTTT. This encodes CASSPMGRGNEKLFF.